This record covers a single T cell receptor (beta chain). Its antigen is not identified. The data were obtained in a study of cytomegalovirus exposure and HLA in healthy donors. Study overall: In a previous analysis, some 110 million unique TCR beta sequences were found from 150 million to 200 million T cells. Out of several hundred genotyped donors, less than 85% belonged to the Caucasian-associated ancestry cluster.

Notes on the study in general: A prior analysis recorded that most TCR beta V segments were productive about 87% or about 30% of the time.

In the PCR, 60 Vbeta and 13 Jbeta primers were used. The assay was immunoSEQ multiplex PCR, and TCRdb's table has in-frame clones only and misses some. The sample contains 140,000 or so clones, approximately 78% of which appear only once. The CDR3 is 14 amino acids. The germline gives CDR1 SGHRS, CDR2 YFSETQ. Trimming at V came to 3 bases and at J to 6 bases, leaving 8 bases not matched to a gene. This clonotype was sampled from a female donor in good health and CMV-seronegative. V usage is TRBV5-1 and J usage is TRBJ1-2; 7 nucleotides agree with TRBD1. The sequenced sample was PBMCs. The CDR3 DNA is TGCGCCAGCAGCTGGTCCACAGGGGCGGATGGCTACACCTTC. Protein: CASSWSTGADGYTF.